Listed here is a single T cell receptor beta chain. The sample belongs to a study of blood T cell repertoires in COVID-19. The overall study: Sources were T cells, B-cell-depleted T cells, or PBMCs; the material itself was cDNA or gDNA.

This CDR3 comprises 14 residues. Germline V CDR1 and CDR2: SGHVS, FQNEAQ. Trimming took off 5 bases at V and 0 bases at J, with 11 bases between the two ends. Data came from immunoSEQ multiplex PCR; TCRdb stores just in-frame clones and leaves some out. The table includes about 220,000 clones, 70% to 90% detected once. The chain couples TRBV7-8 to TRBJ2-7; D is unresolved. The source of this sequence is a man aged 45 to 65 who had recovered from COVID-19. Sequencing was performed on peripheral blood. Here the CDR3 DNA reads TGTGCCAGCAGCCTTACAGTGAGCTCCTACGAGCAGTACTTC. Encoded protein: CASSLTVSSYEQYF.